A single sample gave rise to the 13 T cell receptor beta chains below, sequenced in a study of blood T cell repertoires in COVID-19. Produced via immunoSEQ multiplex PCR; TCRdb's table is partial and in-frame only. This sample has 130,000 or so clones, with 80% to 90% found just once. Material: PBMCs or T cells enriched from blood (not recorded which). These receptor sequences come from a woman aged 45-60 years with acute COVID-19.

V and J are TRBV19 and TRBJ1-2, with D possibly TRBD1 on 5 matching bases. Trimming took off 1 base at V and 3 bases at J, with 9 bases between the two ends. CDR3 length: 14 residues. Germline assignment: CDR1 LNHDA and CDR2 SQIVND (reference sequence). DNA of the CDR3: TGTGCCAGTAGTATAGCGGCCAGGGACTATGGCTACACCTTC. Protein product: CASSIAARDYGYTF.

V gene TRBV7-9 combines with J gene TRBJ1-2; 7 positions match TRBD1. Germline CDR1 and CDR2: SEHNR and FQNEAQ (reference sequence). V lost 3 bases and J lost 4; bases outside the gene matches: 5. The CDR3 runs 14 residues. The CDR3 DNA reads TGTGCCAGCAGCTTGCAGGGGGGCATCTATGGCTACACCTTC. Residues: CASSLQGGIYGYTF.

The J gene is TRBJ2-2, the V gene TRBV30, with 9 bases aligning to TRBD1. Per the germline V gene, CDR1 is GTSNPN and CDR2 is SVGIG (reference sequence). V lost 3 bases to trimming and J lost 5 bases; unmatched junction nucleotides: 7. The CDR3 covers 15 residues. The CDR3 DNA is TGTGCCTGGAGGACAGTGGGACAGGGTACCGGGGAGCTGTTTTTT. Translating it yields CAWRTVGQGTGELFF.

The chain is built from TRBV5-4 and TRBJ2-3; 7 bases are shared with TRBD2. Trimming cost V 10 bases and J 0 bases; bases outside gene matches: 5. CDR1 is SGHNT and CDR2 is YYREEE in the germline V gene (reference sequence). The CDR3 has 13 residues. DNA of the CDR3: TGTGCCTGGAAACTAGCGAGCACAGATACGCAGTATTTT. Amino acids: CAWKLASTDTQYF.

The genes are TRBV7-6 and TRBJ1-6; D uncertain. V lost 5 bases and J lost 10, with 18 bases in between. There are 15 residues in the CDR3. Germline V lookup: CDR1 SGHVS, CDR2 FNYEAQ. CDR3: CASSPMSGNRSPLHF. CDR3 bases: TGTGCCAGCAGCCCTATGTCGGGGAATAGATCACCCCTCCACTTT. The variable domain in full, completed from reference TRBV7-6 and TRBJ1-6, reads GAGVSQSPRYKVTKRGQDVALRCDPISGHVSLYWYRQALGQGPEFLTYFNYEAQQDKSGLPNDRFSAERPEGSISTLTIQRTEQRDSAMYRCASSPMSGNRSPLHFGNGTRLTVT.

The chain couples TRBV7-9 to TRBJ1-2; D not certain. The CDR3 sequence is 13 residues long. From germline, CDR1 is SEHNR and CDR2 FQNEAQ (reference sequence). Trimming cost V 5 bases and J 5 bases, with 12 bases left between them. This CDR3 is CASSPAASYGYTF. The CDR3 DNA follows: TGTGCCAGCAGCCCCGCGGCCAGTTATGGCTACACCTTC. Drawing the rest from reference TRBV7-9 and TRBJ1-2, the complete variable domain is DTGVSQNPRHKITKRGQNVTFRCDPISEHNRLYWYRQTLGQGPEFLTYFQNEAQLEKSRLLSDRFSAERPKGSFSTLEIQRTEQGDSAMYLCASSPAASYGYTFGSGTRLTVV.

This chain joins TRBV5-8 and TRBJ2-2, with 8 bases fitting TRBD1. V lost 4 bases, J lost 1 base, and 6 bases stayed unmatched. This CDR3 spans 16 amino acids. CDR1 SGHTS and CDR2 YDEGEE come from the germline V gene. In DNA, the CDR3 is TGTGCCAGCAGCCCCGACAGGGGCTTGAACACCGGGGAGCTGTTTTTT. It yields the protein CASSPDRGLNTGELFF.

The chain is built from TRBV10-2 and TRBJ1-5; 7 bases are shared with TRBD1. In germline, CDR1 is WSHSY, CDR2 SAAADI. The V gene end was trimmed by 4 bases and the J gene end by 6 bases; junction bases not matched to a gene: 3. The CDR3 runs to 13 residues. In nucleotides, the CDR3 is TGCGCCAGCAGTGGAGCAGGGGGTCAGCCCCAGCATTTT. Translated, it gives CASSGAGGQPQHF.

In DNA form, the CDR3 reads TGCGCCAGCAGCAGGGACGGACAGGGGGCAGGAGATACGCAGTATTTT. Amino acids: CASSRDGQGAGDTQYF. This chain links TRBV5-1 with TRBJ2-3; 11 bases map to TRBD1. The ends lost 4 bases at V and 5 bases at J; junction bases unmatched: 9. Looked up from germline, CDR1 is SGHRS and CDR2 is YFSETQ. The CDR3 is 16 amino acids. Full variable domain (rest looked up from reference TRBV5-1 and TRBJ2-3): KAGVTQTPRYLIKTRGQQVTLSCSPISGHRSVSWYQQTPGQGLQFLFEYFSETQRNKGNFPGRFSGRQFSNSRSEMNVSTLELGDSALYLCASSRDGQGAGDTQYFGPGTRLTVL.

This rearrangement joins TRBV19 to TRBJ1-2; D is uncertain. Germline CDR1 reads LNHDA; CDR2 reads SQIVND (reference sequence). CDR3 length equals 13 residues. Here the CDR3 reads CATFGTRMEGYTF. CDR3 in DNA: TGTGCGACTTTTGGCACCCGGATGGAGGGCTACACCTTC.

The CDR3: CASSQAGAGANVLTF. CDR3 DNA: TGCGCCAGCAGCCAAGCAGGGGCTGGGGCCAACGTCCTGACTTTC. The chain combines TRBV4-1 with TRBJ2-6, with D possibly matching TRBD1 (6 bases). The CDR3 covers 15 residues. Per the germline V gene, CDR1 is MGHRA and CDR2 is YSYEKL. The V end was cut by 1 base, the J end by 2 bases, with 6 bases between.

About this clone itself: This sample includes further DNA sequences coding for the same CDR3. The chain uses TRBV7-9 and TRBJ1-5; D perhaps matches TRBD1 (5 bases). The CDR3 consists of 13 residues. Looked up from germline, CDR1 is SEHNR and CDR2 is FQNEAQ (reference sequence). Trimming took off 3 bases at V and 5 bases at J, with 8 bases between the two ends. CDR3 bases: TGTGCCAGCAGCTTGGGGGGGGATCAGCCCCAGCATTTT. Its protein product is CASSLGGDQPQHF.

The genes are TRBV27 and TRBJ2-7, with D possibly TRBD2 on 5 matching bases. CDR3 size: 13 residues. V lost 4 bases, J lost 2 bases, and 9 bases lay in between. CDR1 is MNHEY and CDR2 is SMNVEV in the germline V gene (reference sequence). In nucleotides, the CDR3 is TGTGCCAGCAGTTCGGGATGGGCCTACGAGCAGTACTTC. This codes for CASSSGWAYEQYF.